The T cell receptor (beta chain) described here comes from a study of CD4 T cells in relation to SARS-CoV-2 and coronaviruses (dated by TCRdb to about 2021). Broadly, across the study: In the ViraFEST assay, PBMCs were grown with antigen for approximately 11 days, and TCR beta CDR3s were then sequenced to identify antigen-specific clonal expansions. An HIV-1 Nef peptide pool or a culture without peptide was used as the negative reference condition. HLA restriction was mapped for shared crossreactive spike epitopes using patient-derived lymphoblastoid cell lines. At the level of individual TCR clonotypes, the study measured memory CD4+ T cell crossreactivity between SARS-CoV-2 spike protein and common cold coronavirus spike proteins. The Adaptive Biotechnologies TCR-sequencing kit was used to sequence samples from a few pre-COVID donors and the naive versus memory experiments, while other data came from Illumina-based sequencing. A different, Illumina-based TCR-beta assay was used to sequence expansion assays from other donors in the study.

Concerning this clone: It lacks a known antigen. No much larger clone is present one base from it, and per-base qualities are unavailable.

Findings and caveats that apply to the study as a whole: Memory CD4+ clonotypes crossrecognizing SARS-CoV-2 and at least one common cold coronavirus spike were found in approximately 60% of donors. Crossreactivity analysis centred on spike protein, so crossreactivity against other viral proteins was not assessed. No donor contributed both pre-pandemic and post-infection samples, which limited tracing the source of pre-existing responses. Significantly weaker SARS-CoV-2-driven expansion was shown by crossreactive clones than by monoreactive clones, consistent with antigenic imprinting. Small numbers of patients and of tested TCRs were a limitation of the study.

The library relied on the immunoSEQ multiplex PCR assay. Processing in the source paper ran as follows. During preprocessing, nonproductive sequences were discarded, as were any CDR3s that did not begin with C, did not end with F or W, or were shorter than 7 amino acids. The MANAFEST web app was used to call antigen-specific clonotypes on the basis of expansion compared with the reference and with other culture wells. A clone was considered positive if the clone showed significant expansion compared with the reference culture in 2 of 3 replicate wells at an FDR below 0.05. A further requirement for positive clones was significant expansion compared with all other tandem wells, along with an odds ratio above 5. CDR3 homology was measured as pairwise Levenshtein distance, computed with the stringdist R package after trimming three terminal residues from each end. Drawn from immuneACCESS, this table holds only the in-frame rearrangements with V and J called that TCRdb kept. Clones are partly lost; checked studies trace under half to an unresolved V gene and leave the rest unexplained. The V and J calls and the clone size are those of that table, but D and trimming were determined from the DNA. This sample is represented by about 22,000 clones; around 74% of them were singletons. About a sixth of the sample belongs to the ten largest clones.

Between the V and J ends, shortened by 3 bases and 4 bases respectively, the junction contains 14 bases. For CDR1 and CDR2, the germline V gene lists SGDLS and YYNGEE. Including the terminal cysteine and phenylalanine, the CDR3 comprises 15 residues. Just CDR3 DNA is preserved here, 45 bases in frame from base 1. CD4+ T cells from unexposed donors were collected before the COVID-19 pandemic (2011-2018). Following 10 days of culture, the EasySep CD4+ T cell isolation kit was used to isolate CD4+ T cells. As far as cell numbers permitted, CD4+ T cells from unexposed donors were tested for reactivity against SARS-CoV-2 S and N as well as four spike pools from common cold coronaviruses. Each well held some 1.9 million PBMCs cultured in IMDM containing 5% human AB serum and 10 IU/ml IL-2. Half of the culture medium was replaced with fresh IL-2-containing medium on days 3 and 7. In general, every peptide culture condition was set up in three replicate wells. The leukapheresis product for the unexposed donors was obtained through commercial purchase. PBMCs were isolated from leukapheresis product or whole blood by Ficoll-Paque PLUS gradient centrifugation. PBMCs were either used fresh in the expansion assay or cryopreserved at -140 degrees C. The QIAamp Micro DNA Kit was used to extract genomic DNA from the CD4+ T cells.

Specimen: CD4+ T cells from PBMCs, cultured in vitro. The chain uses TRBV9 and TRBJ2-1; the D gene is perhaps TRBD2, on 5 matching bases. The receptor was derived from a human donor in good health. In nucleotide form, the sequence is TGTGCCAGCAGCGCCCCCTTCCGGGGATACAATGAGCAGTTCTTC. The encoded protein is CASSAPFRGYNEQFF.